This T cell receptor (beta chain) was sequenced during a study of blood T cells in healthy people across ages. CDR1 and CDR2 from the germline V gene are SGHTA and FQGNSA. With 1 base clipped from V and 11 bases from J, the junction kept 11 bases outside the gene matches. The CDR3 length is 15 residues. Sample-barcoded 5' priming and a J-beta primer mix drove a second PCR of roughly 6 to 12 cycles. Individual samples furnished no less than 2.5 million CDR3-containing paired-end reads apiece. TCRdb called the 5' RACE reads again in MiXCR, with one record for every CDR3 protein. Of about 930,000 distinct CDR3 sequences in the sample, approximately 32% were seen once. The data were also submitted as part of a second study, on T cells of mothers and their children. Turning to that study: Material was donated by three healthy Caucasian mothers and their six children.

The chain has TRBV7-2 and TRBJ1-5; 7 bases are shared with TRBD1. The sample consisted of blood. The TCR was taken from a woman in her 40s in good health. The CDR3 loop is CASSLGSGAQGAQHF. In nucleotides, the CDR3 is TGTGCCAGCAGCTTAGGTTCGGGGGCCCAGGGGGCCCAGCATTTT.